Given below is one T cell receptor (beta chain) in context. The antigen is not known. The record originates from a study of blood T cells in healthy people across ages. A second PCR, run for about 6 to 12 cycles, used a sample-barcoded 5' primer plus a J-beta primer mix. Each TCR beta cDNA got a 12-nucleotide random molecular identifier. No fewer than 2.5 million CDR3-containing paired-end reads came from each sample. One entry per CDR3 protein, called by TCRdb with MiXCR from the 5' RACE reads. The sample shows over a million distinct CDR3 sequences, under 45% of them seen only once. Study-wide points: Diversity estimates from one million T cells were considered underestimates.

There are 14 residues in the CDR3. The germline CDR1 and CDR2 sequences are DFQATT and SNEGSKA (reference sequence). With V trimmed by 8 bases and J by 8 bases, 13 bases remained unmatched. The rearrangement joins TRBV20-1 to TRBJ2-1, with 9 bases that match TRBD2. Material: blood. The sequence was obtained from a woman aged 55-70 years in good health. This CDR3 reads CSLASGMPVDEQFF. In nucleotides, the CDR3 is TGCAGTCTCGCTAGCGGGATGCCGGTCGATGAGCAGTTCTTC.